These 13 T cell receptor beta chains came from one sample sequenced in a study of blood T cell repertoires in COVID-19. Using immunoSEQ multiplex PCR, the repertoire was profiled, and TCRdb retains in-frame clones only, with some absent. There are a few hundred thousand clones in the sample; about 87% occur only once, and 4% lies in the top ten. Material for sequencing was peripheral blood. The receptors were sampled from a man in his 60s who had recovered from COVID-19.

This chain connects TRBV10-1 to TRBJ2-2, with a weak D call TRBD2 (5 bases). CDR1 and CDR2 (germline): WNHNN, SYGVQD (reference sequence). This CDR3 contains 16 residues. Trimming removed 0 bases from V and 4 bases from J, with 12 bases in between. The DNA of the CDR3 is TGCGCCAGCAGTGAGTCGAAGGCGGGTGGCACCGGGGAGCTGTTTTTT. This sequence encodes CASSESKAGGTGELFF.

The chain is built from TRBV27 and TRBJ2-3, with D possibly matching TRBD1 (6 bases). Trimming shortened V by 2 bases and J by 4 bases, and 16 bases separated the two germline ends. CDR1 is MNHEY, CDR2 SMNVEV, per germline (reference sequence). This CDR3 contains 16 residues. CDR3 nucleotide sequence: TGTGCCAGCAGTTTAACCCCCTCCACAGGGTCAGATACGCAGTATTTT. Encoded protein: CASSLTPSTGSDTQYF.

This clone was seen only once. This chain links TRBV10-3 with TRBJ2-3; weak D call: TRBD1 (5 bases). V dropped 7 bases and J dropped 0 bases, with 11 bases sitting between them. Germline V CDR1 and CDR2: ENHRY, SYGVKD. This CDR3 has 14 amino acids. Here the CDR3 reads CAIKGRASTDTQYF. The CDR3 DNA is TGTGCCATCAAGGGCAGGGCTAGCACAGATACGCAGTATTTT.

The chain couples TRBV5-8 to TRBJ1-1, with TRBD1 as a possible D gene (5 bases). The CDR3 has 14 residues. Per the germline V gene, CDR1 is SGHTS and CDR2 is YDEGEE. V was clipped by 7 bases and J by 0 bases, with 13 bases between them. In DNA form, the CDR3 reads TGTGCCAGCTCCATTAAGGGGTTGAACACTGAAGCTTTCTTT. Amino acids: CASSIKGLNTEAFF.

The chain combines TRBV6-5 with TRBJ1-6, with TRBD1 matching over 7 bases. V was clipped by 8 bases and J by 4 bases; unmatched bases: 8. CDR1 is MNHEY, CDR2 SVGAGI, per germline. The CDR3 consists of 15 residues. The CDR3 DNA sequence: TGTGCCAGCGCCACAGGGGCGGGATATAATTCACCCCTCCACTTT. Translated: CASATGAGYNSPLHF.

The chain is built from TRBV7-2 and TRBJ2-7; 8 bases line up with TRBD1. The CDR3 covers 12 residues. Germline V gene sequence: CDR1 SGHTA, CDR2 FQGNSA. Trimming removed 6 bases from V and 4 bases from J; junction bases left unmatched: 2. The CDR3, as DNA: TGTGCCAGCAGGACAGGGGTTTACGAGCAGTACTTC. This translates into CASRTGVYEQYF.

The sample holds a few counts of this clone. The genes are TRBV7-3 and TRBJ2-3; 11 nucleotides line up with TRBD2. From germline, CDR1 is SGHTA and CDR2 FQGTGA. J was trimmed by 6 bases and V by 7 bases; bases with no gene match: 9. The CDR3 covers 15 residues. The DNA for the CDR3 is TGTGCCAGCAACCCGACCGGGACTAGCGGCGATACGCAGTATTTT. Translated: CASNPTGTSGDTQYF.

The chain couples TRBV6-5 to TRBJ1-4; the match to TRBD1 covers 8 bases. With V trimmed by 6 bases and J by 5 bases, 5 bases remained unmatched. The CDR3 contains 14 residues. Germline CDR1 reads MNHEY; CDR2 reads SVGAGI. This chain's CDR3 is CASSRDRTNEKLFF. DNA for the CDR3: TGTGCCAGCAGCCGGGACAGGACCAATGAAAAACTGTTTTTT.

The V gene is TRBV2, the J gene TRBJ2-5, with TRBD1 identical over 8 bases. CDR1 SNHLY and CDR2 FYNNEI come from the germline V gene. CDR3 length: 15 residues. J gave up 2 bases and V 7 bases, and 9 bases lay outside the gene matches. CDR3 region: CASKRQGPIQETQYF. The CDR3 coding sequence is TGTGCCAGCAAACGACAGGGGCCGATACAAGAGACCCAGTACTTC.

The chain carries TRBV20-1 and TRBJ2-3, with a tentative D call TRBD1 (6 bases). Germline V lookup: CDR1 DFQATT, CDR2 SNEGSKA (reference sequence). Trimming shortened V by 7 bases and J by 3 bases, and 8 bases separated the two germline ends. There are 11 residues in the CDR3. DNA for the CDR3: TGCAGTGTCGACAGGACAGATACGCAGTATTTT. Protein sequence: CSVDRTDTQYF.

This clone was observed a single time. The chain has TRBV19 and TRBJ1-1; no definite D call. Germline CDR1 and CDR2: LNHDA and SQIVND (reference sequence). Trimming removed 5 bases from V and 5 bases from J, with 12 bases in between. CDR3 length: 13 amino acids. The CDR3 nucleotides read TGTGCCAGTAGTCAGCGGAGAGGGACTGAAGCTTTCTTT. Translated: CASSQRRGTEAFF.

This sequence joins TRBV11-3 and TRBJ2-3; possible D gene TRBD1, 5 bases. V lost 1 base and J lost 1, with 9 bases in between. The length of the CDR3 is 15 residues. Germline lookup yields CDR1 SGHNT and CDR2 YENEEA. The CDR3, as DNA: TGTGCCAGCAGCTTAGGTGGCAGGGGCACAGATACGCAGTATTTT. Translation: CASSLGGRGTDTQYF.

This chain uses TRBV9 with TRBJ1-1, with a possible D match to TRBD1 (6 bases). Germline CDR1 and CDR2: SGDLS and YYNGEE. The CDR3 totals 15 residues. V was pared by 0 bases and J by 0 bases, with 9 bases between. DNA of the CDR3: TGTGCCAGCAGCGTAGAATGGGACATGAACACTGAAGCTTTCTTT. This sequence encodes CASSVEWDMNTEAFF.